These T cell receptor beta chains were read from a single sample in a study of CD8+ T cells in alopecia areata. TCRdb's table, derived via immunoSEQ multiplex PCR, lists solely in-frame clones and lacks some. The sample includes approximately 170,000 clones, approximately 57% of them seen just once. This sample comprised CD4+ T cells sorted from blood, obtained at week 24, from a patient treated with tofacitinib. All receptors come from a human donor with alopecia areata. Both conserved end residues are part of each CDR3. Fields, in order: D gene, clone size, V gene, J gene, CDR3 DNA, CDR3 protein. A D gene is named only where the DNA matches it firmly. Size is omitted from some rows. Given values are once, few, many or a class for expanded clones.

>NA|NA|TRBV29-1|TRBJ1-1
TGCAGCGCAGACGGACAACTGAACACTGAAGCTTTCTTT
CSADGQLNTEAFF
>TRBD1|NA|TRBV12-5|TRBJ2-7
TGTGCTAGTGGTTTGGTAATCTCGGGGACAGGCCCCTACGAGCAGTACTTC
CASGLVISGTGPYEQYF
>TRBD1|NA|TRBV29-1|TRBJ1-1
TGCAGCGTTGGTTGGTCAGGGGGCGCTGAAGCTTTCTTT
CSVGWSGGAEAFF
>NA|NA|TRBV20-1|TRBJ1-2
TGCAGTGCTAGGGAGGACGTGCCGCTGACCTTC
CSAREDVPLTF
>NA|NA|TRBV30|TRBJ1-1
TGTGCCTCCAATAGGGGAAAGACTGAAGCTTTCTTT
CASNRGKTEAFF
>TRBD1|NA|TRBV30|TRBJ1-2
TGTGCCTGGACAGGGGGGATTTTCTATGGCTACACCTTC
CAWTGGIFYGYTF
>TRBD1|NA|TRBV7-9|TRBJ2-7
TGTGCCAGCAGCTCCCAAGGGACAGCCGGGGAGGAGCAGTACTTC
CASSSQGTAGEEQYF
>NA|NA|TRBV7-9|TRBJ2-5
TGTGCCAGCAGCTTTGTACAGATGGAGACCCAGTACTTC
CASSFVQMETQYF
>NA|NA|TRBV14|TRBJ2-7
TGTGCCAGCAGCGGCATTTTTGGAGGCGAGCAGTACTTC
CASSGIFGGEQYF
>NA|NA|TRBV25-1|TRBJ1-5
TGTGCCAGCAGTGAAGTAGGGTTCAATCAGCCCCAGCATTTT
CASSEVGFNQPQHF
>NA|NA|TRBV4-2|TRBJ2-2
TGTGCCAGCAGCCAAGGGACACCCGGATACTCGAACACCGGGGAGCTGTTTTTT
CASSQGTPGYSNTGELFF
>TRBD1|few|TRBV30|TRBJ2-2
TGTGCCTGGAGCGTCGGACAGGCTAAGGCCGGGGAGCTGTTTTTT
CAWSVGQAKAGELFF
>NA|NA|TRBV4-2|TRBJ1-5
TGTGCCAGCAGCCAAGGTACCGTCCCCAATCAGCCCCAGCATTTT
CASSQGTVPNQPQHF
>TRBD2|NA|TRBV5-1|TRBJ2-2
TGCGCCAGCAGAAAGGGGACTAGTGACACCGGGGAGCTGTTTTTT
CASRKGTSDTGELFF
>TRBD1|NA|TRBV5-1|TRBJ1-2
TGCGCCAGCAGCCGAGACAGGGAGGGTCTCGCCTTC
CASSRDREGLAF
>NA|NA|TRBV7-2|TRBJ1-6
TGTGCCAGCAGCTTAGATATTTCACCCCTCCACTTT
CASSLDISPLHF
>NA|NA|TRBV4-1|TRBJ2-5
TGCGCCAGCAGCCAAACCGGACTTCCCCAAGAGACCCAGTACTTC
CASSQTGLPQETQYF
>NA|NA|TRBV25-1|TRBJ1-4
TGTGCCAGCAGTGTAGGCAGGGGTGGTGAAAAACTGTTTTTT
CASSVGRGGEKLFF
>NA|NA|TRBV25-1|TRBJ2-2
TGTGCCAGCAGTGAATCGTATGGCAGGACCTCGAACACCGGGGAGCTGTTTTTT
CASSESYGRTSNTGELFF
>TRBD2|NA|TRBV29-1|TRBJ2-3
TGCAGCGTTGGGACTAGAGCTACAGATACGCAGTATTTT
CSVGTRATDTQYF
>NA|NA|TRBV7-3|TRBJ2-1
TGTGCCAGCAGCCCAGGAGGGGCGGGACAATACAATGAGCAGTTCTTC
CASSPGGAGQYNEQFF
>TRBD1|once|TRBV11-1|TRBJ2-7
TGTGCCAGCAGCCCGGGACAGGGATACTACGAGCAGTACTTC
CASSPGQGYYEQYF
>NA|NA|TRBV5-6|TRBJ2-3
TGTGCCAGCAGCTTGGTGGGGGGCTTAGAAGATACGCAGTATTTT
CASSLVGGLEDTQYF
>NA|NA|TRBV29-1|TRBJ2-7
TGCAGCGTTACGACAGGAGCCTACGAGCAGTACTTC
CSVTTGAYEQYF
>TRBD1|many|TRBV5-1|TRBJ2-7
TGCGCCAGCAGCTCCGGGACAGGGTTGGACGAGCAGTACTTC
CASSSGTGLDEQYF
>TRBD1|NA|TRBV30|TRBJ2-1
TGTGCCTGGGACAGACAGGGGGCGAGGAATGAGCAGTTCTTC
CAWDRQGARNEQFF
>TRBD1|NA|TRBV4-1|TRBJ2-7
TGCGCCAGCAGCTACCGGGACAGGGGCTACGAGCAGTACTTC
CASSYRDRGYEQYF
>NA|NA|TRBV27|TRBJ1-2
TGTGCCAGAAACCCCAAAAGTGGCTACACCTTC
CARNPKSGYTF
>NA|NA|TRBV27|TRBJ1-4
TGTGCCAGCAGTGTCACTACCCGGGCCCAACTGTTTTTT
CASSVTTRAQLFF
>NA|NA|TRBV12-5|TRBJ1-5
TGTGCTAGTGGTTTTGTGGAGGTTGGTCAGCCCCAGCATTTT
CASGFVEVGQPQHF
>TRBD2|NA|TRBV13|TRBJ2-6
TGTGCCAGCAGTTGGGGAGGGACCTCTGGGGCCAACGTCCTGACTTTC
CASSWGGTSGANVLTF
>NA|NA|TRBV29-1|TRBJ2-4
TGCAGCGTTGCAGGTCTAGCCAAAAACATTCAGTACTTC
CSVAGLAKNIQYF
>NA|NA|TRBV20-1|TRBJ2-3
TGCAGTGCTAGGACCGCAGATACGCAGTATTTT
CSARTADTQYF
>NA|few|TRBV18|TRBJ2-7
TGTGCCAGCTCACCACAGGGCAGGGGCTCCTACGAGCAGTACTTC
CASSPQGRGSYEQYF
>NA|NA|TRBV6-1|TRBJ1-6
TGTGCCAGCAGCTCGAATTCACCCCTCCACTTT
CASSSNSPLHF
>NA|NA|TRBV7-8|TRBJ2-7
TGTGCCAGCAGCTTATGGGGTGGCGAGCAGTACTTC
CASSLWGGEQYF